This TCR beta chain was identified during a study of T cell responses to AZD1222 COVID-19 vaccine. Broader study findings: Spike-specific TCR breadth and depth both grew after two AZD1222 doses. Spike-wide coverage was observed for vaccine-associated CD4 TCRs, with dominant responses at 160-218 and 743-854.

Comments on this clone: Its antigen is unidentified. One junction end disagrees with the germline gene, perhaps due to a read error.

The germline gives CDR1 SGHRS, CDR2 YFSETQ. This CDR3 is 13 amino acids long. Sequenced by immunoSEQ multiplex PCR; TCRdb stores in-frame clones only, minus some. The data show 200,000 to 300,000 clones, 90% to 95% seen once. This chain connects TRBV5-1 to TRBJ2-1; a weak D match, TRBD1 (6 bases). Specimen: peripheral blood, collected on day 0 of AZD1222 vaccination. The receptor comes from an adult in good health. The CDR3 coding sequence is TGCGCCAGCACCAGGGGCAGGGGAAATGGGCAGTTCTTC. Its protein product is CASTRGRGNGQFF.